This entry describes one T cell receptor beta chain. This specimen belongs to a study of blood T cell repertoires in COVID-19. Overall study: Donors in the United States, Italy and Spain gave samples during acute or convalescent COVID-19.

The CDR3 contains 15 residues. Germline lookup yields CDR1 WSHSY and CDR2 SAAADI. Trimming at V came to 2 bases and at J to 4 bases, leaving 5 bases not matched to a gene. Per the original data handling: Amplification with reference gene primers provided the estimates of nucleated cell counts. Data came from immunoSEQ multiplex PCR; TCRdb stores just in-frame clones and leaves some out. The V and J calls and the clone size are those of that table, but D and trimming were determined from the DNA. The sample has a few hundred thousand clones, around 83% seen once. Specimen: peripheral blood. This receptor was identified in a woman aged 45-65 years with acute or convalescent COVID-19. The gene calls are TRBV10-2 and TRBJ2-5, with 9 bases lining up with TRBD2. This CDR3 reads CASSERREGGETQYF. In DNA form, the CDR3 reads TGCGCCAGCAGTGAGCGGCGGGAGGGAGGAGAGACCCAGTACTTC.